One sample yielded the 10 T cell receptor beta chains listed below, sequenced in a study of cytomegalovirus exposure and HLA in healthy donors. Amplification used 60 Vbeta primers and 13 Jbeta primers. Clones were read by immunoSEQ multiplex PCR, and TCRdb kept only the in-frame ones, dropping some. The sample lists about 110,000 clones, 65% to 85% occurring once. The sequencing sample was made of PBMCs. These receptors originate from a man aged 30-40 years in good health and CMV-seronegative.

V is TRBV9 and J is TRBJ2-6; unclear D gene. Germline V gene lookup returns CDR1 SGDLS and CDR2 YYNGEE. This CDR3 spans 15 amino acids. Deletions cut 0 bases from V and 1 base from J, with 5 bases between. The CDR3 nucleotides are TGTGCCAGCAGCGTAGCGGGTTCTGGGGCCAACGTCCTGACTTTC. Translating it yields CASSVAGSGANVLTF.

The J gene is TRBJ1-1, the V gene TRBV5-1; TRBD1 is a possible D gene (6 bases). Trimming cost V 5 bases and J 8 bases, with 19 bases left between them. The CDR3 sequence is 14 residues long. Looked up from germline, CDR1 is SGHRS and CDR2 is YFSETQ. CDR3 DNA sequence: TGCGCCAGCAGTCGTCGGGACACCTCTCCCGAAGCTTTCTTT. It yields the protein CASSRRDTSPEAFF.

CDR3 DNA: TGTGCCAGCACCCCTCAAGGACAAGGTAGGCAGCCCCAGCATTTT. This codes for CASTPQGQGRQPQHF. This chain links TRBV28 with TRBJ1-5, with a weak D call TRBD1 (5 bases). The germline V and J ends were trimmed by 7 bases and 7 bases, with 20 bases remaining between them. The CDR3 sequence is 15 residues long. Germline values: CDR1 MDHEN, CDR2 SYDVKM. Complete variable domain (other parts from reference TRBV28 and TRBJ1-5): DVKVTQSSRYLVKRTGEKVFLECVQDMDHENMFWYRQDPGLGLRLIYFSYDVKMKEKGDIPEGYSVSREKKERFSLILESASTNQTSMYLCASTPQGQGRQPQHFGDGTRLSIL.

DNA for the CDR3: TGTGCCACCAGCATGGGGCTAAGGCAGTTCTTC. Translated: CATSMGLRQFF. The chain carries TRBV15 and TRBJ2-1, with D maybe TRBD1 (5 bases). Germline loops: CDR1 LNHNV, CDR2 YYDKDF (reference sequence). Deletions cut 4 bases from V and 12 bases from J, with 10 bases between. The CDR3 runs 11 residues.

This clone appeared a single time. V and J are TRBV11-2 and TRBJ2-6; 10 bases are a match to TRBD1. The V gene end was trimmed by 5 bases and the J gene end by 1 base; junction bases not matched to a gene: 8. This CDR3 has 18 amino acids. CDR1 is SGHAT and CDR2 is FQNNGV in the germline V gene. The CDR3 nucleotides are TGTGCCAGCAGCCGGTGGACAGGGGGTGGGTCTGGGGCCAACGTCCTGACTTTC. It specifies CASSRWTGGGSGANVLTF.

This clone has just one count. The chain uses TRBV4-1 and TRBJ2-7; D perhaps matches TRBD2 (6 bases). Germline CDR1 is MGHRA and CDR2 is YSYEKL. The CDR3 length is 16 residues. V lost 0 bases and J lost 0, with 12 bases in between. CDR3 in DNA: TGCGCCAGCAGCCAAGATCGGGGGTCCTTCTCCTACGAGCAGTACTTC. It is translated as CASSQDRGSFSYEQYF.

This clone was observed a handful of times. V usage is TRBV6-1 and J usage is TRBJ1-1; 8 bases fit TRBD1. CDR1 is MNHNS, CDR2 SASEGT, per germline. The V and J ends lost 3 bases and 4 bases, in that order; junction bases with no gene match: 7. The CDR3 runs to 15 residues. In DNA form, the CDR3 reads TGTGCCAGCAGTGAGCAGGGGGCGCGTAGCACTGAAGCTTTCTTT. Amino acids: CASSEQGARSTEAFF.

Concerning this clone itself: The same CDR3 is also encoded by other DNA sequences in this sample. The rearrangement uses TRBV20-1 and TRBJ2-1; D call uncertain. V lost 2 bases to trimming and J lost 3 bases, with 2 bases between them. Per the germline V gene, CDR1 is DFQATT and CDR2 is SNEGSKA (reference sequence). This CDR3 spans 11 amino acids. The CDR3 is CSARLYNEQFF. As DNA, the CDR3 is TGCAGTGCTAGACTCTACAATGAGCAGTTCTTC.

In its sample, this clone was seen a few times. The chain recombines TRBV19 with TRBJ2-7; 7 nucleotides agree with TRBD1. Looked up from germline, CDR1 is LNHDA and CDR2 is SQIVND (reference sequence). The CDR3 runs to 15 residues. V lost 5 bases to trimming and J lost 0 bases; unmatched junction nucleotides: 7. The CDR3 spells CASSGPGQSSYEQYF. The CDR3 DNA is TGTGCCAGTAGTGGACCGGGACAGAGCTCCTACGAGCAGTACTTC.

This clone was picked up a small number of times. The rearrangement joins TRBV7-6 to TRBJ2-2; 10 positions match TRBD1. Germline assignment: CDR1 SGHVS and CDR2 FNYEAQ. V lost 6 bases to trimming and J lost 6 bases; unmatched junction nucleotides: 7. The CDR3 spans 15 residues. In DNA, the CDR3 is TGTGCCAGCAGTTCCCGACAGGGGGCGGCCGGGGAGCTGTTTTTT. Protein: CASSSRQGAAGELFF.